This T cell receptor beta chain is drawn from a study of Siglec-9 on CD8 T cells in melanoma. Germline CDR1 and CDR2: MNHEY and SMNVEV (reference sequence). The length of the CDR3 is 13 residues. V was cut by 3 bases and J by 7 bases, with 10 bases left in between. Study conclusions and caveats: In melanoma tumors, a Siglec-9-marked effector memory CD8+ subset reportedly appeared to accumulate.

Details on this clone: What it recognizes is unknown.

This table comes from immunoSEQ multiplex PCR, and its TCRdb copy is limited to in-frame clones, with some not included. This sample has some 37,000 clones, with 80% to 85% found just once. This TCR derives from a human donor in good health. The source material was Siglec-9- CD8+ T cells sorted from blood. The chain links TRBV27 to TRBJ2-1; no clear D gene. The CDR3 nucleotides read TGTGCCAGCAGTTTGGCTCCCCGTAATGAGCAGTTCTTC. This sequence encodes CASSLAPRNEQFF.